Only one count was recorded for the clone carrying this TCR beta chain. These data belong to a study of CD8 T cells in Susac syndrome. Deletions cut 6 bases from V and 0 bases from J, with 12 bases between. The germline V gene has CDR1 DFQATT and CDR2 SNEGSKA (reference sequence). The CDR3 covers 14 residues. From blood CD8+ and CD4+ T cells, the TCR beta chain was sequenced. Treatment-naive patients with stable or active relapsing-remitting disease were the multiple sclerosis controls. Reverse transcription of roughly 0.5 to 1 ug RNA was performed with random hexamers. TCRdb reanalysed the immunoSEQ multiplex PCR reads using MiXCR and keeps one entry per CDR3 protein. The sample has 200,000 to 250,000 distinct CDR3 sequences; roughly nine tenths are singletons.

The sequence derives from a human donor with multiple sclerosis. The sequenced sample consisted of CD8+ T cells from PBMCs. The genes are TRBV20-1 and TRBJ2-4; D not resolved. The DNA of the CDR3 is TGCAGTGCGCAGACGGCCCTAGCCAAAAACATTCAGTACTTC. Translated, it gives CSAQTALAKNIQYF.